This entry concerns a single T cell receptor beta chain. The sample contains more than one DNA sequence encoding this CDR3. This specimen comes from a study of shared T cell receptors in the human thymus. The method was immunoSEQ multiplex PCR; TCRdb's version includes in-frame clones alone and lacks a portion of them. The table lists roughly 410,000 clones, more than 85% of them singletons, with approximately 0.02% in the top ten. CDR1 is MDHEN, CDR2 SYDVKM, per germline. The CDR3 length is 11 residues. The germline V and J ends were trimmed by 2 bases and 4 bases, with 2 bases remaining between them.

This chain links TRBV28 with TRBJ1-1, with D unresolved. Sequenced input: thymocytes. This clonotype was obtained from a human donor. CDR3 DNA: TGTGCCAGCAGTTTAGGCACTGAAGCTTTCTTT. This gives the protein CASSLGTEAFF.